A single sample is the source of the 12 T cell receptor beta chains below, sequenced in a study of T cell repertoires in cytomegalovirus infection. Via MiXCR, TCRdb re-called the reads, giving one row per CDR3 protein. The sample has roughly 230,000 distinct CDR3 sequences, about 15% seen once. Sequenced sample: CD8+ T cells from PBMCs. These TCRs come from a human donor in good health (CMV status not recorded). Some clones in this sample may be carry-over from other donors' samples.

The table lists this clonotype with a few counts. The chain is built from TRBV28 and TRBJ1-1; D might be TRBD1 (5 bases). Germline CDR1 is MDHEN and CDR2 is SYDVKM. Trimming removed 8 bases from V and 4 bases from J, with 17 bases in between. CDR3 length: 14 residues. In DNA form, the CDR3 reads TGTGCCAGCTCTACGACGGGGCGGGGCACTGAAGCTTTCTTT. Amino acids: CASSTTGRGTEAFF.

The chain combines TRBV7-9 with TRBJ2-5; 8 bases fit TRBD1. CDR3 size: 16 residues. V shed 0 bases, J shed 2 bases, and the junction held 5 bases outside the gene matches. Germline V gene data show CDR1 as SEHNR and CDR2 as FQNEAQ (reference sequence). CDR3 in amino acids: CASSLAPGTGQETQYF. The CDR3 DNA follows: TGTGCCAGCAGCTTAGCCCCCGGGACAGGACAAGAGACCCAGTACTTC.

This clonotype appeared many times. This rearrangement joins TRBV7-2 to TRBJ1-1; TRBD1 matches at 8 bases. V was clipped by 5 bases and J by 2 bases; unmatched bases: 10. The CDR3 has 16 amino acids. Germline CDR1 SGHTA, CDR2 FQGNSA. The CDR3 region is CASSRAGTGVNTEAFF. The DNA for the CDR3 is TGTGCCAGCAGCAGAGCCGGGACAGGAGTAAACACTGAAGCTTTCTTT. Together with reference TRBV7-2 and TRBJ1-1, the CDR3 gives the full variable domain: GAGVSQSPSNKVTEKGKDVELRCDPISGHTALYWYRQSLGQGLEFLIYFQGNSAPDKSGLPSDRFSAERTGGSVSTLTIQRTQQEDSAVYLCASSRAGTGVNTEAFFGQGTRLTVV.

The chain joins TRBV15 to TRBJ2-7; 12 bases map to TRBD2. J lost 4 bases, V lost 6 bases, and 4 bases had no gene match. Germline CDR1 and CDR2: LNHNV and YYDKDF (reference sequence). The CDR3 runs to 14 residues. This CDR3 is CATRTSGGLYEQYF. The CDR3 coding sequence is TGTGCCACCAGGACTAGCGGGGGTCTGTACGAGCAGTACTTC.

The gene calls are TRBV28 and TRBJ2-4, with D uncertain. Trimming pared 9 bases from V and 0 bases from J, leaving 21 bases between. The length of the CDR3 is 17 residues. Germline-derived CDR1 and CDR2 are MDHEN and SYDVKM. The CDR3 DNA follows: TGTGCCAGTACCTCTCAGGTGGTTTTAAGAGCCAAAAACATTCAGTACTTC. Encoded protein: CASTSQVVLRAKNIQYF.

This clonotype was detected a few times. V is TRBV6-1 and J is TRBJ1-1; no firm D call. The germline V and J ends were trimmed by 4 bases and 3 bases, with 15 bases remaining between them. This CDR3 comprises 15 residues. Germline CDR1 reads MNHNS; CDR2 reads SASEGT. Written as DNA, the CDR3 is TGTGCCAGCAGTGGCTCGGATCACGGGGACACTGAAGCTTTCTTT. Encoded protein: CASSGSDHGDTEAFF.

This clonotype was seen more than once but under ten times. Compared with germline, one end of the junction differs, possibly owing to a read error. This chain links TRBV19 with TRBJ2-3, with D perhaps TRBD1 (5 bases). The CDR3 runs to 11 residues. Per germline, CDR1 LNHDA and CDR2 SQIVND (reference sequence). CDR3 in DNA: TGTGCCAGTAGTATAGATGGGGCGCTGAATTTT. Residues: CASSIDGALNF.

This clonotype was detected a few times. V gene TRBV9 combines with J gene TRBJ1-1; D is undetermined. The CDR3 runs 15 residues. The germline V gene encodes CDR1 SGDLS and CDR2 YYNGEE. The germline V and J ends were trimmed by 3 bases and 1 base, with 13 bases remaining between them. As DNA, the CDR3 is TGTGCCAGCAGCGAAAGCAGGACCACGAACACTGAAGCTTTCTTT. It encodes CASSESRTTNTEAFF.

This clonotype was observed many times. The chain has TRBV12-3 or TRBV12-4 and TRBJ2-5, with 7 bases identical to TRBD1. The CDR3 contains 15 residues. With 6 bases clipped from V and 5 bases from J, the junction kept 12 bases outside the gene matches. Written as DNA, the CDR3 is TGTGCCAGCAGATCAGACAGGGTTGATCTGGAGACCCAGTACTTC. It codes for CASRSDRVDLETQYF.

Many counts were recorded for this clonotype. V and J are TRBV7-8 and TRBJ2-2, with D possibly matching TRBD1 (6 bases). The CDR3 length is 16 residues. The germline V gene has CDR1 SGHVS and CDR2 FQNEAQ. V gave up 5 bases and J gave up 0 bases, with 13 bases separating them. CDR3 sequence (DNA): TGTGCCAGCAGCCAAGACGGGACACCGAACACCGGGGAGCTGTTTTTT. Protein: CASSQDGTPNTGELFF.

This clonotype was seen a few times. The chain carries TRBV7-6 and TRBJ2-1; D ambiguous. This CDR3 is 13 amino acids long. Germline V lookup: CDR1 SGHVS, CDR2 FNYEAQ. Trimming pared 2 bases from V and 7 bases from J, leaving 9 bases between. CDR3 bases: TGTGCCAGCAGCTTATACGTAAGGAATGAGCAGTTCTTC. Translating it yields CASSLYVRNEQFF.

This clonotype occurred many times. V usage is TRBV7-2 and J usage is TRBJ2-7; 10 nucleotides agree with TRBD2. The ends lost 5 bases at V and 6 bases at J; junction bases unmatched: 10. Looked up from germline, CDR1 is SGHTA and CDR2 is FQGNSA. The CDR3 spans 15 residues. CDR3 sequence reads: CASSQASGGLFEQYF. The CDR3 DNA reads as TGTGCCAGCAGCCAGGCTAGCGGGGGCTTGTTCGAGCAGTACTTC.